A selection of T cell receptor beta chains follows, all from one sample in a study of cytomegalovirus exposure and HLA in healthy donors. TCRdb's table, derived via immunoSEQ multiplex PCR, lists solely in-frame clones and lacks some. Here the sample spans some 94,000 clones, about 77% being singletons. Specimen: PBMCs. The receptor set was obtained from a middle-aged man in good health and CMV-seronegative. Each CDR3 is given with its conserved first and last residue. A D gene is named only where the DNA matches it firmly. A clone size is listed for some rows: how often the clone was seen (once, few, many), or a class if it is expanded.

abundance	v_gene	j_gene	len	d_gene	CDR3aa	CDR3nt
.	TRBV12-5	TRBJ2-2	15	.	CASGYDSLNTGELFF	TGTGCTAGTGGGTACGACAGTCTAAACACCGGGGAGCTGTTTTTT
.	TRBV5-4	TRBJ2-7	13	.	CASSSGISSEQYF	TGTGCCAGCAGCTCAGGGATTTCGAGTGAGCAGTACTTC
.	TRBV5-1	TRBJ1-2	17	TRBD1	CASSPRTGAGYSDGYTF	TGCGCCAGCAGCCCGAGGACAGGGGCCGGTTATTCGGATGGCTACACCTTC
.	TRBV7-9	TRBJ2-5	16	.	CASRDRGAGARETQYF	TGTGCCAGCAGGGATCGGGGGGCCGGGGCAAGAGAGACCCAGTACTTC
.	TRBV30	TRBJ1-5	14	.	CAWSAWGGLQPQHF	TGTGCCTGGTCAGCTTGGGGGGGGCTACAGCCCCAGCATTTT
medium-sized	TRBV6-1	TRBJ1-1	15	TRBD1	CASSDQDRGPTEAFF	TGTGCCAGCAGTGACCAAGACAGGGGGCCCACTGAAGCTTTCTTT
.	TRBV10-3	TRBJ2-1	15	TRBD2	CAISDYSGGAGEQFF	TGTGCCATCAGTGACTACAGCGGGGGGGCAGGTGAGCAGTTCTTC
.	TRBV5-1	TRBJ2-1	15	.	CASSLGSSSGNEQFF	TGCGCCAGCAGCTTGGGGTCTAGTAGCGGTAATGAGCAGTTCTTC
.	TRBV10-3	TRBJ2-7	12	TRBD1	CATGTGLDEQYF	TGTGCCACCGGGACAGGGTTAGACGAGCAGTACTTC
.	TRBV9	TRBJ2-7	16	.	CASDKVEALSTYEQYF	TGTGCCAGCGATAAAGTTGAGGCCCTCTCCACCTACGAGCAGTACTTC
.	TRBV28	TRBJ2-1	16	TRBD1	CASSLWQGALEREQFF	TGTGCCAGCAGTTTGTGGCAGGGGGCCCTAGAAAGGGAGCAGTTCTTC
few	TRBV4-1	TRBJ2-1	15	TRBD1	CASTTGTGGYNEQFF	TGCGCCAGCACAACCGGGACAGGGGGCTACAATGAGCAGTTCTTC
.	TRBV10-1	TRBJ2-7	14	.	CATPPGKTSYEQYF	TGCGCTACCCCCCCAGGGAAGACAAGTTACGAGCAGTACTTC
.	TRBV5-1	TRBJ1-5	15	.	CASSFDTGAGQPQHF	TGCGCCAGCAGCTTTGATACTGGGGCAGGACAGCCCCAGCATTTT
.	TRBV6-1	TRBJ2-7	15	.	CASSEVLGLSYEQYF	TGTGCCAGCAGTGAGGTACTCGGACTCTCCTACGAGCAGTACTTC
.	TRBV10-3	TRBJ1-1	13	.	CATSQGEGTEAFF	TGTGCCACCTCCCAGGGTGAAGGCACTGAAGCTTTCTTT
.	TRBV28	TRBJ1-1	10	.	CASSGQEAFF	TGTGCCAGCTCTGGCCAAGAAGCTTTCTTT
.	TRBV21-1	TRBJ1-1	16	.	CASSKAEGQIDAEAFF	TGTGCCAGCAGCAAGGCCGAAGGACAGATTGACGCTGAAGCTTTCTTT
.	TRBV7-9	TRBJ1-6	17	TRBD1	CASSRKGTGDYNSPLHF	TGTGCCAGCAGCCGCAAAGGGACAGGGGACTATAATTCACCCCTCCACTTT
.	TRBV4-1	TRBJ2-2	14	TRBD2	CASSQREGPGELFF	TGCGCCAGCAGTCAGCGGGAGGGCCCCGGGGAGCTGTTTTTT